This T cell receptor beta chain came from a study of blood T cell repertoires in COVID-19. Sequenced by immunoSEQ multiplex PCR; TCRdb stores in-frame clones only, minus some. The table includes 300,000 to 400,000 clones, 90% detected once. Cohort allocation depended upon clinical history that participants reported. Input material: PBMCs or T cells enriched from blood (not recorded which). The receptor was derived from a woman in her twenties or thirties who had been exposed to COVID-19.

CDR3 sequence (DNA): TGTGCCTGGAGCCTAGATGCTGGAAACACCATATATTTT. Protein sequence: CAWSLDAGNTIYF. The chain joins TRBV30 to TRBJ1-3, with unresolved D. This CDR3 comprises 13 residues. The V gene's germline CDR1 is GTSNPN and CDR2 SVGIG (reference sequence). V shed 3 bases and J shed 2 bases, with 8 bases lying between them.